This paragraph covers one T cell receptor (beta chain) sequence. Its target is not known. The entry originates in a study of T-cell memory formation after mild COVID-19. Points from the study as a whole: Clones that contracted from day 15 to 85 were balanced CD4/CD8, while later expanders leaned CD4+. The finding that pre-infection memory included some responding clones suggested that cross-reactive memory joined. Those CD4+ clones that contracted were mainly in CM and EM (CD8+ ones in EMRA).

This CDR3 has 14 residues. V lost 2 bases to trimming and J lost 7 bases; unmatched junction nucleotides: 3. Germline V lookup: CDR1 MNHEY, CDR2 SVGAGI. Amplification by 5'RACE using constant-segment primers produced TCR alpha and TCR beta cDNA libraries that carried sample barcodes and UMIs. TCRdb analysed the 5' RACE reads with MiXCR anew, one entry per CDR3 protein. The sample carries about 470,000 distinct CDR3 sequences, around 27% recorded once. The sequence was collected from an adult woman who had mild COVID-19 (a few samples of this study predate the infection). Cell type and time point are not known. Sequenced input: PBMCs or a T cell subset sorted from them (not recorded which). The rearrangement links TRBV6-5 to TRBJ2-1, with 9 positions matching TRBD2. The CDR3 spells CASSYGTSINEQFF. CDR3 nucleotides: TGTGCCAGCAGTTACGGGACTAGCATAAATGAGCAGTTCTTC.